The sequence of this TCR beta chain was determined in a study of T-cell reconstitution after alpha-beta-depleted transplantation in children. Unique molecular identifiers tagged the TCRbeta library. MiXCR was run by TCRdb on the PCR reads, yielding one entry per CDR3 protein. In the table there are 450,000 to 600,000 distinct CDR3 sequences, around 19% of which are singletons. With 0 bases removed from V and 8 bases from J, the gap between germline ends came to 5 bases. The CDR3 is made up of 12 amino acids. Germline CDR1 reads MNHEY; CDR2 reads SVGAGI. This clonotype was obtained from a human donor who donated a stem cell graft to a child with acute lymphoblastic leukemia. The V and J genes are TRBV6-5 and TRBJ2-1; D gene uncertain. The starting material was PBMCs from the stem cell graft donor, obtained from the stem cell graft. CDR3 amino acids: CASSYSNHEQFF. For the CDR3, the DNA is TGTGCCAGCAGTTACTCGAACCATGAGCAGTTCTTC.